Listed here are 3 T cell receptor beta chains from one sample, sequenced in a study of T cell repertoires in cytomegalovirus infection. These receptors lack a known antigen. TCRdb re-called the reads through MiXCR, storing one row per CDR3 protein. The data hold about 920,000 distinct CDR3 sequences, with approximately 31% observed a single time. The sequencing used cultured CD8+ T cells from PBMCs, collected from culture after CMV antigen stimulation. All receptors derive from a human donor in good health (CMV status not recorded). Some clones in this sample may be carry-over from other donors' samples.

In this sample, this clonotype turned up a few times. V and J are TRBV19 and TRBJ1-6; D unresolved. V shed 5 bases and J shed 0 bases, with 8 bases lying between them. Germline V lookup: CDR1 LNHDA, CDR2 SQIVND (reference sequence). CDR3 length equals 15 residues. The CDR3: CASSHSSSYNSPLHF. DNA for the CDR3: TGTGCCAGTAGTCACAGCAGCTCCTATAATTCACCCCTCCACTTT.

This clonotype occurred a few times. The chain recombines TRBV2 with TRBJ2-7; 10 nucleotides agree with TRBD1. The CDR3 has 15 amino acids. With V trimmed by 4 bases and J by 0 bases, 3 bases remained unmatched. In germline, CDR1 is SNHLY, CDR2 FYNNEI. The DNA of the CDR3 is TGTGCCAGCAGTGTGGGGACAGGGGCCTCCTACGAGCAGTACTTC. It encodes CASSVGTGASYEQYF. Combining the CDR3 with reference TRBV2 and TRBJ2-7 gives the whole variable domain EPEVTQTPSHQVTQMGQEVILRCVPISNHLYFYWYRQILGQKVEFLVSFYNNEISEKSEIFDDQFSVERPDGSNFTLKIRSTKLEDSAMYFCASSVGTGASYEQYFGPGTRLTVT.

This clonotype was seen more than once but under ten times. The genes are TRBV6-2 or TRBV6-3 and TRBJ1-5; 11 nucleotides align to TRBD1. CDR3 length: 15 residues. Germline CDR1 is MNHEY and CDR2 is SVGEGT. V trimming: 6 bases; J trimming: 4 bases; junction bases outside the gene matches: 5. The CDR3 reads CASRLGTGGNQPQHF. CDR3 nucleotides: TGTGCCAGCAGACTTGGGACAGGGGGAAATCAGCCCCAGCATTTT.